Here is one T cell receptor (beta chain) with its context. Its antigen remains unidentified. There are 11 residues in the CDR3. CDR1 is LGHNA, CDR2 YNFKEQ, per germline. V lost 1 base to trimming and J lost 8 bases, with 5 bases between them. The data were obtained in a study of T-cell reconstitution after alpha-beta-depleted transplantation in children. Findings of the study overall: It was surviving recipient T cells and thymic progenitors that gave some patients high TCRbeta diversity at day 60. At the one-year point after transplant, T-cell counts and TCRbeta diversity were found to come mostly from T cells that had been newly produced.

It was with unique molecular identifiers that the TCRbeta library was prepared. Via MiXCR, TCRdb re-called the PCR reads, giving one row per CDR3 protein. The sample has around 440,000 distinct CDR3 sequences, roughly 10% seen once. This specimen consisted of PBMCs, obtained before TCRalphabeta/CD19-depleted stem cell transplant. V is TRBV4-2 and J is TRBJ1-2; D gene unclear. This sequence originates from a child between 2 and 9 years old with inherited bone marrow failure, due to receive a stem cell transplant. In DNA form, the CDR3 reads TGTGCCAGCAGCCAAGGAATGGGCTACACCTTC. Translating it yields CASSQGMGYTF.